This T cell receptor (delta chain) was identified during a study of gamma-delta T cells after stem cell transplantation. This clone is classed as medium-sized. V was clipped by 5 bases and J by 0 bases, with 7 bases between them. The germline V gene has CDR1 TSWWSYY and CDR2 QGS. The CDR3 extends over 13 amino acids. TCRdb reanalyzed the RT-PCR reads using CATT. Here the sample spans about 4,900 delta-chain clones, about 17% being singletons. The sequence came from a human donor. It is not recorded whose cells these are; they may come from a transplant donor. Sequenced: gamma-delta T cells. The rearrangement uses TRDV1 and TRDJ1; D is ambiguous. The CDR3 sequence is CALGNTDTDKLIF. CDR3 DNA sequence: TGTGCTCTTGGGAACACGGACACCGATAAACTCATCTTT.